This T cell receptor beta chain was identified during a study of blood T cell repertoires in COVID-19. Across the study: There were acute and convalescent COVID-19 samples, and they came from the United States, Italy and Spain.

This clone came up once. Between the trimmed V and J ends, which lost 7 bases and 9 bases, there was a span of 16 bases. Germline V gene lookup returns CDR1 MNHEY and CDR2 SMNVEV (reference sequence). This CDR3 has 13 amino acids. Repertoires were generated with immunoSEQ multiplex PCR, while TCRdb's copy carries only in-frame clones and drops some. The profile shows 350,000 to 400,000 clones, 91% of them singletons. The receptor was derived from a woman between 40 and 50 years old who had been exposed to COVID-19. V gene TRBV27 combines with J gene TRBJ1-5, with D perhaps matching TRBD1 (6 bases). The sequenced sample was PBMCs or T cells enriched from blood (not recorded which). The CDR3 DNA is TGTGCCAGCAAAATTTTGACAGGTGGGCCCCAGCATTTT. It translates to CASKILTGGPQHF.